This is a list of T cell receptor beta chains from one sample in a study of graft-versus-host responses after intestinal transplantation. Repertoires were generated with immunoSEQ multiplex PCR, while TCRdb's copy carries only in-frame clones and drops some. The table records approximately 110,000 clones, 85% to 95% of them present only once. Which antigens these TCRs recognize remains unknown. Sequenced material: unstimulated CD4+ T cells sorted from spleen or lymph node cells, taken before transplant. The receptors originated from a human donor who was the organ donor for an intestinal transplant. CDR3s include the opening cysteine and the closing phenylalanine or tryptophan.

V gene: TRBV19
CDR3 protein: CASSRVGSVSTEAFF

V gene: TRBV28
CDR3 protein: CASSLSSGGPRELFF

V gene: TRBV9
CDR3 protein: CASSVVGVDTEAFF

V gene: TRBV23-1
CDR3 protein: CASRQSQGNTGELFF

V gene: TRBV5-1
CDR3 protein: CASSDRLAGGAEQYF

V gene: TRBV6-1
CDR3 protein: CASSTLAGGFDEQFF

V gene: TRBV5-4
CDR3 protein: CASRTDLGTDTQYF

V gene: TRBV9
CDR3 protein: CASSVDPGGERGYTF

V gene: TRBV7-3
CDR3 protein: CASSLDSYNEQFF

V gene: TRBV5-4
CDR3 protein: CASSSLQGTNTGELFF

V gene: TRBV7-2
CDR3 protein: CASSVWDRGRNEQYF

V gene: TRBV7-2
CDR3 protein: CASSRRGSDNEQFF

V gene: TRBV13
CDR3 protein: CASSYKSGTIQETQYF

V gene: TRBV6-1
CDR3 protein: CASTETGAGELFF

V gene: TRBV6-6
CDR3 protein: CASSRLGRGPYGYTF

V gene: TRBV5-1
CDR3 protein: CASSSWTGIYEQYF